The rows below give T cell receptor beta chains drawn from one sample of a study of early T cells in non-severe SARS-CoV-2 infection. TCRdb reanalysed the 5' RACE reads using MiXCR and keeps one entry per CDR3 protein. Among around 46,000 distinct CDR3 sequences listed, under 14% were seen once. The specimen sequenced was whole blood. The receptors were sampled from an adult who was a healthcare worker with PCR-confirmed SARS-CoV-2 infection or an uninfected control (not recorded which). Both conserved end residues are part of each CDR3. The D gene is left open where the match is weak. Only part of the rows carry a size: once, few, many, or a class if the clone is expanded.

CDR3nt: TGTGCCAGCAGCTTCGACAGGGGGGACTCCTACGAGCAGTACTTC
CDR3aa: CASSFDRGDSYEQYF
abundance: many
j_gene: TRBJ2-7
d_gene: TRBD1
v_gene: TRBV7-2
len: 15

CDR3nt: TGCAGCGCCCGGACAGGGACCTACGAGCAGTACTTC
CDR3aa: CSARTGTYEQYF
abundance: few
j_gene: TRBJ2-7
d_gene: TRBD1
v_gene: TRBV29-1
len: 12

CDR3nt: TGCAGTGCCGGAGAGGCAGGGGCCCGTCAGTACCAGCATTTT
CDR3aa: CSAGEAGARQYQHF
abundance: few
j_gene: TRBJ1-5
d_gene: .
v_gene: TRBV20-1
len: 14

CDR3nt: TGCACCAGCAGCCAAGGGTCATCCGGGACAGGGGGCCGAGTTGGCTACACCTTC
CDR3aa: CTSSQGSSGTGGRVGYTF
abundance: many
j_gene: TRBJ1-2
d_gene: .
v_gene: TRBV1
len: 18

CDR3nt: TGTGCCAGCAGCCCTAACCGGACTAGCGGGAGGGACAAAAACATTCAGTACTTC
CDR3aa: CASSPNRTSGRDKNIQYF
abundance: many
j_gene: TRBJ2-4
d_gene: TRBD2
v_gene: TRBV7-8
len: 18

CDR3nt: TGTGCCAGCAGCTATACTGGGGAGGGAAGATATACGCAGTATTTT
CDR3aa: CASSYTGEGRYTQYF
abundance: .
j_gene: TRBJ2-3
d_gene: TRBD2
v_gene: TRBV11-2
len: 15

CDR3nt: TGTGCCAGCTCAGGACAGAGCATGAACACTGAAGCTTTCTTT
CDR3aa: CASSGQSMNTEAFF
abundance: many
j_gene: TRBJ1-1
d_gene: .
v_gene: TRBV18
len: 14

CDR3nt: TGTGCCTGGACGGCGGGAGGGATGAACGAGCAGTACTTC
CDR3aa: CAWTAGGMNEQYF
abundance: few
j_gene: TRBJ2-7
d_gene: TRBD2
v_gene: TRBV30
len: 13

CDR3nt: TGCAGCGTTGAAGCTGCGGGAAACTCCTACGAGCAGTACTTC
CDR3aa: CSVEAAGNSYEQYF
abundance: .
j_gene: TRBJ2-7
d_gene: .
v_gene: TRBV29-1
len: 14

CDR3nt: TGTGCCATCAGTGAGGGATACACTGAAGCTTTCTTT
CDR3aa: CAISEGYTEAFF
abundance: many
j_gene: TRBJ1-1
d_gene: .
v_gene: TRBV10-3
len: 12

CDR3nt: TGTGCCAGCAGACTCCGCCTAGGGAGTATAGCGGGAGGTTCTGAGCAGTTCTTC
CDR3aa: CASRLRLGSIAGGSEQFF
abundance: .
j_gene: TRBJ2-1
d_gene: TRBD2
v_gene: TRBV6-2/TRBV6-3
len: 18

CDR3nt: TGTGCCAGCAGTTCTAAGGACAGGGACATTCAGTACTTC
CDR3aa: CASSSKDRDIQYF
abundance: .
j_gene: TRBJ2-4
d_gene: TRBD1
v_gene: TRBV28
len: 13

CDR3nt: TGTGCCAGCAGCTTAGTGTCGACTTTTGAGCAGTTCTTC
CDR3aa: CASSLVSTFEQFF
abundance: .
j_gene: TRBJ2-1
d_gene: .
v_gene: TRBV11-1
len: 13

CDR3nt: TGTGCCAGTAGACAGGCGGTATCAACTAACTATGGCTACACCTTC
CDR3aa: CASRQAVSTNYGYTF
abundance: .
j_gene: TRBJ1-2
d_gene: .
v_gene: TRBV19
len: 15

CDR3nt: TGTGCCAGCAGTTCTGGGCCCGAGCAGTACTTC
CDR3aa: CASSSGPEQYF
abundance: .
j_gene: TRBJ2-7
d_gene: .
v_gene: TRBV27
len: 11

CDR3nt: TGTGCCAGCAGTAGGGGACTCACTGGGGCTCAGTACTTC
CDR3aa: CASSRGLTGAQYF
abundance: .
j_gene: TRBJ2-7
d_gene: .
v_gene: TRBV2
len: 13

CDR3nt: TGTGCCAGCAGCGCGGGACTCTTATCTCGCTCCTACAATGAGCAGTTCTTC
CDR3aa: CASSAGLLSRSYNEQFF
abundance: many
j_gene: TRBJ2-1
d_gene: .
v_gene: TRBV11-3
len: 17

CDR3nt: TGTGCCATCAGTGAGGGGGACAGATACAATGAGCAGTTCTTC
CDR3aa: CAISEGDRYNEQFF
abundance: few
j_gene: TRBJ2-1
d_gene: TRBD1
v_gene: TRBV10-3
len: 14

CDR3nt: TGTGCCAGCTCACCAGCCGGGGGGAACTATGGCTACACCTTC
CDR3aa: CASSPAGGNYGYTF
abundance: few
j_gene: TRBJ1-2
d_gene: .
v_gene: TRBV18
len: 14

CDR3nt: TGTGCCAGCAGCTTGGAAGGCTACGAGCAGTACTTC
CDR3aa: CASSLEGYEQYF
abundance: many
j_gene: TRBJ2-7
d_gene: .
v_gene: TRBV5-5
len: 12

CDR3nt: TGTGCCAGCAGTTCCCCCCCAAGAAAGACCTACAATGAGCAGTTCTTC
CDR3aa: CASSSPPRKTYNEQFF
abundance: many
j_gene: TRBJ2-1
d_gene: .
v_gene: TRBV6-2/TRBV6-3
len: 16

CDR3nt: TGTGCCAGCAGGGAGGACAGGGGGCAAGGCTACACCTTC
CDR3aa: CASREDRGQGYTF
abundance: many
j_gene: TRBJ1-2
d_gene: TRBD1
v_gene: TRBV6-1
len: 13

CDR3nt: TGTGCCAGCAGTCCCTGGGTTGACAATGAGCAGTTCTTC
CDR3aa: CASSPWVDNEQFF
abundance: many
j_gene: TRBJ2-1
d_gene: .
v_gene: TRBV6-5
len: 13

CDR3nt: TGTGCCAGCAGAACAGGGGGCGCAGCCTACGAGCAGTACTTC
CDR3aa: CASRTGGAAYEQYF
abundance: few
j_gene: TRBJ2-7
d_gene: TRBD1
v_gene: TRBV2
len: 14

CDR3nt: TGTGCCAGCAGTTCCCCCCAGGCAGCAACCATCCACGAGCAGTACTTC
CDR3aa: CASSSPQAATIHEQYF
abundance: .
j_gene: TRBJ2-7
d_gene: .
v_gene: TRBV28
len: 16

CDR3nt: TGTGCCAGCACGAAGGGGACAGGGCGCCCGTATAGCAATCAGCCCCAGCATTTT
CDR3aa: CASTKGTGRPYSNQPQHF
abundance: many
j_gene: TRBJ1-5
d_gene: TRBD1
v_gene: TRBV28
len: 18

CDR3nt: TGTGCCAGCAGCTCGCCGGGACAGGGGTACAATGAGCAGTTCTTC
CDR3aa: CASSSPGQGYNEQFF
abundance: many
j_gene: TRBJ2-1
d_gene: TRBD1
v_gene: TRBV7-3
len: 15

CDR3nt: TGCAGTGCTATGTATGGGGGACATTTAGCTAACTATGGCTACACCTTC
CDR3aa: CSAMYGGHLANYGYTF
abundance: many
j_gene: TRBJ1-2
d_gene: .
v_gene: TRBV20-1
len: 16

CDR3nt: TGCAGCGTTTACTTGGGTGCCAATCAGCCCCAGCATTTT
CDR3aa: CSVYLGANQPQHF
abundance: many
j_gene: TRBJ1-5
d_gene: .
v_gene: TRBV29-1
len: 13

CDR3nt: TGTGCCAGCAGCCAAGGGCCAGGTTATGGCTACACCTTC
CDR3aa: CASSQGPGYGYTF
abundance: many
j_gene: TRBJ1-2
d_gene: .
v_gene: TRBV3-1
len: 13

CDR3nt: TGCAGTGCTAGACTAGCGGGAGGGCGTACCTACGAGCAGTACTTC
CDR3aa: CSARLAGGRTYEQYF
abundance: .
j_gene: TRBJ2-7
d_gene: TRBD2
v_gene: TRBV20-1
len: 15

CDR3nt: TGCGCCAGCAGCCTGGGTATTTTAGGCGAGCAGTACTTC
CDR3aa: CASSLGILGEQYF
abundance: many
j_gene: TRBJ2-7
d_gene: .
v_gene: TRBV5-1
len: 13

CDR3nt: TGCAGTGCTAGAACCGCGGGACAGGGAGTCCAGCCCCAGCATTTT
CDR3aa: CSARTAGQGVQPQHF
abundance: many
j_gene: TRBJ1-5
d_gene: TRBD1
v_gene: TRBV20-1
len: 15

CDR3nt: TGCAGTGCTAGTGAGGGTCGGGGGAGAGCTGGAAACACCATATATTTT
CDR3aa: CSASEGRGRAGNTIYF
abundance: many
j_gene: TRBJ1-3
d_gene: .
v_gene: TRBV20-1
len: 16

CDR3nt: TGCGCCAGCAGCCACCGGGACAGGCCCTACGAGCAGTACTTC
CDR3aa: CASSHRDRPYEQYF
abundance: .
j_gene: TRBJ2-7
d_gene: TRBD1
v_gene: TRBV5-1
len: 14

CDR3nt: TGTGCCAGCAGCCAACAAGGGGGCGACTACACCTTC
CDR3aa: CASSQQGGDYTF
abundance: many
j_gene: TRBJ1-2
d_gene: TRBD1
v_gene: TRBV7-9
len: 12

CDR3nt: TGTGCCAGCAGTTTAGTCGGGGATGAGCAGTTCTTC
CDR3aa: CASSLVGDEQFF
abundance: many
j_gene: TRBJ2-1
d_gene: .
v_gene: TRBV28
len: 12

CDR3nt: TGTGCCAGCAGCTTAGCAGATCCAGGGGTAGGAGGATCACCCCTCCACTTT
CDR3aa: CASSLADPGVGGSPLHF
abundance: many
j_gene: TRBJ1-6
d_gene: .
v_gene: TRBV11-2
len: 17

CDR3nt: TGTGCCAGCAGTGGGTACTCTGGGGCCAACGTCCTGACTTTC
CDR3aa: CASSGYSGANVLTF
abundance: .
j_gene: TRBJ2-6
d_gene: .
v_gene: TRBV27
len: 14

CDR3nt: TGTGCCAGCAGTTTAATAGCGGGAGCTACCTACGAGCAGTACTTC
CDR3aa: CASSLIAGATYEQYF
abundance: many
j_gene: TRBJ2-7
d_gene: TRBD2
v_gene: TRBV12-3/TRBV12-4
len: 15

CDR3nt: TGTGCCAGCAGCGTCCAGGGGGCGCCGCGGTCGGGGGCCAACGTCCTGATTTTC
CDR3aa: CASSVQGAPRSGANVLIF
abundance: many
j_gene: TRBJ2-6
d_gene: TRBD1
v_gene: TRBV7-2
len: 18

CDR3nt: TGTGCCAGCAGTTTTGGCGGACAGGACAATCAGCCCCAGCATTTT
CDR3aa: CASSFGGQDNQPQHF
abundance: few
j_gene: TRBJ1-5
d_gene: TRBD1
v_gene: TRBV28
len: 15

CDR3nt: TGCAGTGCTAGCGCGGGGTTGGTTACCAATGAGCAGTTCTTC
CDR3aa: CSASAGLVTNEQFF
abundance: .
j_gene: TRBJ2-1
d_gene: .
v_gene: TRBV20-1
len: 14

CDR3nt: TGCAGCGTTGAAGGGATACAGGGAGGGCAAGAGACCCAGTACTTC
CDR3aa: CSVEGIQGGQETQYF
abundance: .
j_gene: TRBJ2-5
d_gene: .
v_gene: TRBV29-1
len: 15

CDR3nt: TGTGCCAGCAGCCCGGGGACAGGGGTTAGTCAGCCCCAGCATTTT
CDR3aa: CASSPGTGVSQPQHF
abundance: many
j_gene: TRBJ1-5
d_gene: TRBD1
v_gene: TRBV5-4
len: 15

CDR3nt: TGTGCCATCAGTGAAGGGCAGACAAGGGCTCAGAATGGATGCCACTTT
CDR3aa: CAISEGQTRAQNGCHF
abundance: many
j_gene: TRBJ1-6
d_gene: .
v_gene: TRBV10-3
len: 16

CDR3nt: TGTGCCAGCAGCTTCTCAGGGATAGATACGCAGTATTTT
CDR3aa: CASSFSGIDTQYF
abundance: few
j_gene: TRBJ2-3
d_gene: .
v_gene: TRBV7-3
len: 13

CDR3nt: TGTGCCAGCGAAGCTAGGGGGGCGGAGACCCAGTACTTC
CDR3aa: CASEARGAETQYF
abundance: .
j_gene: TRBJ2-5
d_gene: .
v_gene: TRBV3-1
len: 13

CDR3nt: TGCAGTGCTAGAGATCCACAACCGGGACGCATAAACTATGGCTACACCTTC
CDR3aa: CSARDPQPGRINYGYTF
abundance: few
j_gene: TRBJ1-2
d_gene: .
v_gene: TRBV20-1
len: 17

CDR3nt: TGTGCCAGCAGTTACTCGTATGGGGCGCGTGAAAAACTGTTTTTT
CDR3aa: CASSYSYGAREKLFF
abundance: many
j_gene: TRBJ1-4
d_gene: .
v_gene: TRBV6-2/TRBV6-3
len: 15

CDR3nt: TGTGCCAGCAGTTATCAGACTAGCGGGAGCAATGAGCAGTTCTTC
CDR3aa: CASSYQTSGSNEQFF
abundance: few
j_gene: TRBJ2-1
d_gene: TRBD2
v_gene: TRBV6-5
len: 15